The sequence of this TCR beta chain was determined in a study of identical twins. General study findings and limits: Less excess twin sharing appeared in beta out-of-frame sequences.

This clonotype was found a few times. Its antigen is still unknown. TCRdb analysed the 5' RACE reads with MiXCR anew, one entry per CDR3 protein. The sample lists roughly 280,000 distinct CDR3 sequences; less than 9.5% were seen once. The same sample was also studied in work on yellow fever vaccine responses in identical twins. As that study records: Twins' vaccine T cell responses reportedly seemed partly convergent and partly personalized.

This TCR was sampled from a woman in her late teens or twenties in good health. Material for sequencing was CD8+ T cells sorted from blood.

In nucleotides, the CDR3 is TGTGCCAGCAGGGCTAGCGGGGGGTTGGAGAATGAGCAGTTCTTC. This sequence encodes CASRASGGLENEQFF. The chain uses TRBV3-1 and TRBJ2-1; TRBD2 aligns across 11 bases. The germline CDR1 and CDR2 sequences are LGHDT and YNNKEL (reference sequence). The junction had 8 bases not matched to a gene; V was cut back by 6 bases and J by 7 bases. The CDR3 is 15 residues long.